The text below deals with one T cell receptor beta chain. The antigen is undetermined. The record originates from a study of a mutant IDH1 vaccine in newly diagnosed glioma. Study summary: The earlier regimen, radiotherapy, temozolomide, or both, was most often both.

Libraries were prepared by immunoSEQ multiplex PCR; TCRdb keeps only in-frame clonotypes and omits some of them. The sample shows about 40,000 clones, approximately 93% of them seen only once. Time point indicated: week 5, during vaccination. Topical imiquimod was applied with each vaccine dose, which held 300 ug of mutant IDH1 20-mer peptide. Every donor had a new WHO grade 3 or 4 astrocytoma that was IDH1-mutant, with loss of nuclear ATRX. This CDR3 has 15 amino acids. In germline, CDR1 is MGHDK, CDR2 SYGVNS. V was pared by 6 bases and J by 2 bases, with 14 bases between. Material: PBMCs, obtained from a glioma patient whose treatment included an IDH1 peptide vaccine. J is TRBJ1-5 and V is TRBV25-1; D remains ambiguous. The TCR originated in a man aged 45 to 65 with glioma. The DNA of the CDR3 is TGTGCCAGCAGGGGGTGGGGAGAGGGCAATCAGCCCCAGCATTTT. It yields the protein CASRGWGEGNQPQHF.